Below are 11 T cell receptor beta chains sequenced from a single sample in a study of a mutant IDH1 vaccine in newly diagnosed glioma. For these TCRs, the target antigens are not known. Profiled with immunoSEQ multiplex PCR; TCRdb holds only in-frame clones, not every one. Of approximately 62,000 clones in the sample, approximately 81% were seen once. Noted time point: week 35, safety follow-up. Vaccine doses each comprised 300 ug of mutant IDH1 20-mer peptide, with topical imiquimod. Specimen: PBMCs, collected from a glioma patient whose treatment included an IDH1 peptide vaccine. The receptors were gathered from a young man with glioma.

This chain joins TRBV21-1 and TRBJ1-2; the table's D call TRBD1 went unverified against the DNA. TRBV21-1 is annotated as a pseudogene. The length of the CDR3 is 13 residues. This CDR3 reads CASSKDTGLGYTF. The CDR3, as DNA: TGTGCCAGCAGCAAAGACACAGGGCTTGGCTACACCTTC.

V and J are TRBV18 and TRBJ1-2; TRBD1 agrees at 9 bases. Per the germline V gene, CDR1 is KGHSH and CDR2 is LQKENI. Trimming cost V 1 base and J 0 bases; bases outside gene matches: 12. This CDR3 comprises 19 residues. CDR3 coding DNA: TGTGCCAGCTCACCACGGACCGGGACAGGGCAGACCGCTAACTATGGCTACACCTTC. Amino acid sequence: CASSPRTGTGQTANYGYTF. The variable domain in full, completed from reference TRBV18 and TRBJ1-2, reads NAGVMQNPRHLVRRRGQEARLRCSPMKGHSHVYWYRQLPEEGLKFMVYLQKENIIDESGMPKERFSAEFPKEGPSILRIQQVVRGDSAAYFCASSPRTGTGQTANYGYTFGSGTRLTVV.

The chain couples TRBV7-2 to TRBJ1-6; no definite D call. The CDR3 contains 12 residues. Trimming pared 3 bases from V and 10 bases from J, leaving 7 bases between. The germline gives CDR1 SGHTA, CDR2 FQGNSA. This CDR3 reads CASSFTYSPLHF. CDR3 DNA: TGTGCCAGCAGCTTCACGTACTCACCCCTCCACTTT.

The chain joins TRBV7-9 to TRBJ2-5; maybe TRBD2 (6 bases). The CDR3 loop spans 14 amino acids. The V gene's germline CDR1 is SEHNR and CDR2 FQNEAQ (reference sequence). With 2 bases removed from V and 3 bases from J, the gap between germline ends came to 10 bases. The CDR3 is CASSLPGEEETQYF. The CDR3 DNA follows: TGTGCCAGCAGCTTACCTGGGGAGGAAGAGACCCAGTACTTC.

The CDR3 is CASSYSFGLTYEQYF. As DNA, the CDR3 is TGTGCCAGCAGTTACTCCTTTGGCCTAACCTACGAGCAGTACTTC. V usage is TRBV6-5 and J usage is TRBJ2-7; D call uncertain. The CDR3 is 15 residues long. Trimming took 0 bases from V and 2 from J, leaving 11 bases between them. Germline-derived CDR1 and CDR2 are MNHEY and SVGAGI.

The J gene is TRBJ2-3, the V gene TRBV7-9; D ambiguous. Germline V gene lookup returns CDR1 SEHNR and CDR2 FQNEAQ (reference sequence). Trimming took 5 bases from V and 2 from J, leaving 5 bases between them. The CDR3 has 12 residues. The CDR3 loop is CASSRSTDTQYF. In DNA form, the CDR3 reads TGTGCCAGCAGCCGCTCCACAGATACGCAGTATTTT.

CDR3 protein: CAYGRAYNEQFF. CDR3 in DNA: TGTGCTTACGGCAGAGCCTACAATGAGCAGTTCTTC. V is TRBV28 and J is TRBJ2-1; D ambiguous. Germline-derived CDR1 and CDR2 are MDHEN and SYDVKM. The CDR3 is 12 residues long.

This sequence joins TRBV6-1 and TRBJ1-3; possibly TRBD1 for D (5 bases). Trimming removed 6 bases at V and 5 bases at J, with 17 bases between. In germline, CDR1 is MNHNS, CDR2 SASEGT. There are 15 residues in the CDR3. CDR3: CASRGWGSYRNTIYF. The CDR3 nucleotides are TGTGCCAGCAGGGGTTGGGGCAGCTACAGAAACACCATATATTTT.

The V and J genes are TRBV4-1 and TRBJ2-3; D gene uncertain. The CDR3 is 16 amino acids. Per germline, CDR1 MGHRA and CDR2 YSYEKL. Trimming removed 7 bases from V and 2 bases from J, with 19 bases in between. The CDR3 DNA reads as TGCGCCAGCAAACCGGTAAGCAAGGCTGCCACAGATACGCAGTATTTT. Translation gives CASKPVSKAATDTQYF.

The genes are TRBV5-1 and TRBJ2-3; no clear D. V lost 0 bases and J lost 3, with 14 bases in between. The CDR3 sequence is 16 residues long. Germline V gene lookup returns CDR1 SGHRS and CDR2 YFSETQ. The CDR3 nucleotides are TGCGCCAGCAGCTTGGATGGGGTAGGGCTGACAGATACGCAGTATTTT. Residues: CASSLDGVGLTDTQYF. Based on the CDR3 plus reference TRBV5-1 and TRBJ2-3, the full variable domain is KAGVTQTPRYLIKTRGQQVTLSCSPISGHRSVSWYQQTPGQGLQFLFEYFSETQRNKGNFPGRFSGRQFSNSRSEMNVSTLELGDSALYLCASSLDGVGLTDTQYFGPGTRLTVL.

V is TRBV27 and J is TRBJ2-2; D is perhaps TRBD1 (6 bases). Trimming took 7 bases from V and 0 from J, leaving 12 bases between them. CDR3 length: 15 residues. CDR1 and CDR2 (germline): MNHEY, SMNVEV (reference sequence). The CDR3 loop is CASTMGHPNTGELFF. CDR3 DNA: TGTGCCAGCACCATGGGACACCCGAACACCGGGGAGCTGTTTTTT.